The present entry profiles one T cell receptor beta chain with its context. Its antigen is undetermined. The same CDR3 can be traced to other DNA sequences in this sample. Produced via immunoSEQ multiplex PCR; TCRdb's table is partial and in-frame only. Found here are over 35,000 clones, 75% to 85% of them singletons; the top ten hold around 3.9%. The source of the sample is a study of OX40 agonist ivuxolimab in advanced cancers. The study's findings and limits: Expanded clones belonging to CD8+ T cells outnumbered, on average, those of CD4+. Within 6 weeks, CD4+ and CD8+ blood T cells expanded clonally at 0.1 to 3.0 mg/kg.

The clonotype comes from an adult with an advanced solid tumor such as melanoma, head and neck, liver or kidney cancer. The sequencing used CD4+ or CD8+ T cells sorted from blood, collected in a trial of the OX40 agonist ivuxolimab.

The DNA of the CDR3 is TGTGCCAGCAGCCCCGGACAGGGCGAGCAGTACTTC. It translates to CASSPGQGEQYF. V gene TRBV5-6 combines with J gene TRBJ2-7; 8 bases match TRBD1. The CDR3 sequence is 12 residues long. Germline trimming cut 4 bases from V and 6 bases from J; bases unmatched to any gene: 3. CDR1 and CDR2 from the germline V gene are SGHDT and YYEEEE.